The sequence of this TCR beta chain was determined in a study of spatial heterogeneity in lung cancer. General observations from the study: Follow-up blood showed ubiquitous expanded tumor TCRs less than blood at resection did.

This clonotype has at least ten counts. Its antigen remains unknown. The CDR3 contains 13 residues. V lost 8 bases, J lost 4 bases, and 14 bases lay in between. Germline loops: CDR1 LGHDT, CDR2 YNNKEL (reference sequence). One entry per CDR3 protein, called by TCRdb with MiXCR from the 5' RACE reads. In the table there are 20,000 to 25,000 distinct CDR3 sequences, about 3.3% of which are singletons. Indicated time point: sample taken at primary tumor resection. In each case, whole RNA from tumor, nontumor lung or frozen PBMC was sequenced unsorted. Sequencing was performed on PBMCs, taken at surgery. V and J are TRBV3-1 and TRBJ2-5; D possibly corresponds to TRBD1 (5 bases). This TCR was recovered from a female donor with early-stage non-small cell lung cancer. CDR3 in DNA: TGTGCCAGCGCGCAGGGCAGTGGAGAGACCCAGTACTTC. This encodes CASAQGSGETQYF.